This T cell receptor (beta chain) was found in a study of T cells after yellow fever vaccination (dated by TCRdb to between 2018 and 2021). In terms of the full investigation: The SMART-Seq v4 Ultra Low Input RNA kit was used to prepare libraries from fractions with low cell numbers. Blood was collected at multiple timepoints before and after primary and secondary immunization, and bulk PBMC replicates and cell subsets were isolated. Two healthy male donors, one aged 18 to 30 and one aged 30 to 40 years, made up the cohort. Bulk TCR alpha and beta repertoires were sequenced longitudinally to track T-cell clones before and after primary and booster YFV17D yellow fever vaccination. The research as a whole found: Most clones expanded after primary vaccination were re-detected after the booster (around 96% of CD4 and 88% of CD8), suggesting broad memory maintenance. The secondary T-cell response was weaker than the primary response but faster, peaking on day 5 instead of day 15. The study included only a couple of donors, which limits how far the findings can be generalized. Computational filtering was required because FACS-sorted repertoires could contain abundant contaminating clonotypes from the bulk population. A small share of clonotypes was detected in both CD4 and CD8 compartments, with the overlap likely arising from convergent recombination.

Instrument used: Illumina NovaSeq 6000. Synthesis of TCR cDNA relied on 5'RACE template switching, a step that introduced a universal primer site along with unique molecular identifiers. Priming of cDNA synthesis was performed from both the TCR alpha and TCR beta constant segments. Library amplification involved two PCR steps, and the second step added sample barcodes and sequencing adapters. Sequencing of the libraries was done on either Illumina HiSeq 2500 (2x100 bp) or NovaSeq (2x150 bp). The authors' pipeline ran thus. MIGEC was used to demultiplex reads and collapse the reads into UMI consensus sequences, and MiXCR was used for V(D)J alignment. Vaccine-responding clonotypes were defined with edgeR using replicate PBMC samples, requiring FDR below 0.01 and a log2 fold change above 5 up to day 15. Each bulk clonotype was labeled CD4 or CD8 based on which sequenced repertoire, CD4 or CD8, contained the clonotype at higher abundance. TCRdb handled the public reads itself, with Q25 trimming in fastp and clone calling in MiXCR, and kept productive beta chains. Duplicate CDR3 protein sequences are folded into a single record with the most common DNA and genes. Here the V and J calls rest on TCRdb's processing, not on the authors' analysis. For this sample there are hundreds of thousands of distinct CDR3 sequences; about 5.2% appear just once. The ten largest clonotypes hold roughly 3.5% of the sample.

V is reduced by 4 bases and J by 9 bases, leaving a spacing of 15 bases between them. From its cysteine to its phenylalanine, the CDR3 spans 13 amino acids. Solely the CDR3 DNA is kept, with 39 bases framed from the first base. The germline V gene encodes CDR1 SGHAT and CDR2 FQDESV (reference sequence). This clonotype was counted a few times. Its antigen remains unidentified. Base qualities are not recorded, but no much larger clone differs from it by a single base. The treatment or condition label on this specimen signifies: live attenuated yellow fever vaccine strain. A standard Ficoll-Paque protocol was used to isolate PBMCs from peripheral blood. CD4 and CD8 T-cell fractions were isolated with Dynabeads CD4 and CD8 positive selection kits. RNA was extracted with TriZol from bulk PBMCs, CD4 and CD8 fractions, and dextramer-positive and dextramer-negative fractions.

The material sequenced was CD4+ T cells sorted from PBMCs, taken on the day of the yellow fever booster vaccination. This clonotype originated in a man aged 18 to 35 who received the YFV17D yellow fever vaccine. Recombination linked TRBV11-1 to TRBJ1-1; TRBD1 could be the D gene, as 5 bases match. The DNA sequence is TGTGCCAGCAGCTCCGACCTCGGGGGTAAAGCTTTCTTT. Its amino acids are CASSSDLGGKAFF.